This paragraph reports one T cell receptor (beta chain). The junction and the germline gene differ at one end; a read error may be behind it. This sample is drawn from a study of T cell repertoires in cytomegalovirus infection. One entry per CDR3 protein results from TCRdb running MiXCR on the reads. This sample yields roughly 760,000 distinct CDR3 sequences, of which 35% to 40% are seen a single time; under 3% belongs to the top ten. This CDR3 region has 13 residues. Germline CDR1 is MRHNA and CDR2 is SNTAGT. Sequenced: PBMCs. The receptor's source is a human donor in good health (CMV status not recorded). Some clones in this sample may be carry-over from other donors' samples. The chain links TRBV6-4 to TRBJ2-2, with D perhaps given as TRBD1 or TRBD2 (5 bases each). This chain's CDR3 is CASSDRDPGELFF. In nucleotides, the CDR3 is TGTGCCAGCAGTGACAGGGACCCCGGGGAGCTTTTTTTT.